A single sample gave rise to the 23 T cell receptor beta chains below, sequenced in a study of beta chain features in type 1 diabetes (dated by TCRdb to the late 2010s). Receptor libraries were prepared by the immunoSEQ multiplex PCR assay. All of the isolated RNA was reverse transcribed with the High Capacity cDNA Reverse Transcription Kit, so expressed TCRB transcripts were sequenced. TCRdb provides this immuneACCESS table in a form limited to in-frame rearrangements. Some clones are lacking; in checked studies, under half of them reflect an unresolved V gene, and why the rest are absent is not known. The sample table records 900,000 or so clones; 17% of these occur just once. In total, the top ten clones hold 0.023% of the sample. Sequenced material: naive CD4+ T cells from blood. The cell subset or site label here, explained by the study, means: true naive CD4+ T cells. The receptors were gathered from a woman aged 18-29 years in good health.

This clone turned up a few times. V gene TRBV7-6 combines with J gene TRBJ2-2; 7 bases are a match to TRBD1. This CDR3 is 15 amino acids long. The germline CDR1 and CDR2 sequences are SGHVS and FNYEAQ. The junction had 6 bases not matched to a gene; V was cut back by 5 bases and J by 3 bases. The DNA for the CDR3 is TGTGCCAGCAGCCCTAGGACAGGAGACACCGGGGAGCTGTTTTTT. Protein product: CASSPRTGDTGELFF.

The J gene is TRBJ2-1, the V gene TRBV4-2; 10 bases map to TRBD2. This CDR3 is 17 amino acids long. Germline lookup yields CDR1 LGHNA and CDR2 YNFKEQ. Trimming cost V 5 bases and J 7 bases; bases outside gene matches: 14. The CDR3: CASSESGRASSVNEQFF. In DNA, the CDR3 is TGTGCCAGCAGCGAGAGCGGGAGGGCTTCGTCCGTTAATGAGCAGTTCTTC.

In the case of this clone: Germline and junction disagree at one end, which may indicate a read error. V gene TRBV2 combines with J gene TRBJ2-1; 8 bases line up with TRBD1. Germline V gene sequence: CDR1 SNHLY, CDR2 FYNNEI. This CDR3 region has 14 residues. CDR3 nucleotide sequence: TGTGCCAGCAGGGAACGACAGGGGAGTTTCGGGCAGCTCTTC. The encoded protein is CASRERQGSFGQLF.

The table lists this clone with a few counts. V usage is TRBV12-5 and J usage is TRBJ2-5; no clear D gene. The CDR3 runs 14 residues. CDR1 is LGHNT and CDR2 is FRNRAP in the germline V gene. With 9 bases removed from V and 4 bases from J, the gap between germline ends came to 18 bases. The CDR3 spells CARRKTSPGETQYF. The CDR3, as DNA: TGTGCTAGAAGAAAGACATCCCCGGGAGAGACCCAGTACTTC.

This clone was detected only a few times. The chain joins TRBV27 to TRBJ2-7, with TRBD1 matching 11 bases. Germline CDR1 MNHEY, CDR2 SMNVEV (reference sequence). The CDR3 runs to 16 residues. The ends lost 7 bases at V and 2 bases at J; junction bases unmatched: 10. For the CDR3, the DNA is TGTGCCAGCAAACAACGACCGGGACAGGGGGCCTACGAGCAGTACTTC. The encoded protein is CASKQRPGQGAYEQYF.

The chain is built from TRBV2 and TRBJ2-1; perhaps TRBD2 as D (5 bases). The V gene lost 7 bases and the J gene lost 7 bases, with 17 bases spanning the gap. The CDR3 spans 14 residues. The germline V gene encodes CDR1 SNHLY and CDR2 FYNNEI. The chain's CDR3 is CASMFLGVQNEQFF. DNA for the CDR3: TGTGCCAGCATGTTCCTCGGGGTTCAAAATGAGCAGTTCTTC.

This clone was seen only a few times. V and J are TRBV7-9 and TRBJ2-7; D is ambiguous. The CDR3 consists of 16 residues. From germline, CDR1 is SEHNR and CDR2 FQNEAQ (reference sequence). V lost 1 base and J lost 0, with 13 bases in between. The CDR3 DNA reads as TGTGCCAGCAGCTTAGTTGGCTCCAGATTCTCCTACGAGCAGTACTTC. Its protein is CASSLVGSRFSYEQYF.

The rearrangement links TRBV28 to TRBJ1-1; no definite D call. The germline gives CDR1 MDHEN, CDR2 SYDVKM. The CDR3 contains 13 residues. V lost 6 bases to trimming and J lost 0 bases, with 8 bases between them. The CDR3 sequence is CASRVTVNTEAFF. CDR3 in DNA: TGTGCCAGCAGGGTAACAGTGAACACTGAAGCTTTCTTT.

The DNA of the CDR3 is TGTGCCAGCAGCCCTCGGGTTACAGATACGCAGTATTTT. It encodes CASSPRVTDTQYF. The V and J genes are TRBV6-6 and TRBJ2-3; D call uncertain. The germline V gene encodes CDR1 MNHNY and CDR2 SVGAGI (reference sequence). V dropped 6 bases and J dropped 3 bases, with 10 bases sitting between them. This CDR3 is 13 amino acids long.

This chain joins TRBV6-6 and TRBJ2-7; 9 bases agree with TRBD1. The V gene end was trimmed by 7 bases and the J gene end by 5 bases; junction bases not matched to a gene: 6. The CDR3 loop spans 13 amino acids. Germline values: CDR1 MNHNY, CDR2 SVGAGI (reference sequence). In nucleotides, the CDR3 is TGTGCCAGCATGGACAGGGGTACGAACGAGCAGTACTTC. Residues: CASMDRGTNEQYF.

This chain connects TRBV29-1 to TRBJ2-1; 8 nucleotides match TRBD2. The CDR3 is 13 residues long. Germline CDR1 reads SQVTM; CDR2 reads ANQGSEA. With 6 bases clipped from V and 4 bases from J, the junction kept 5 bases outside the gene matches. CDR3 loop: CSVYGTRYNEQFF. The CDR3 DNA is TGCAGCGTCTACGGGACTAGGTACAATGAGCAGTTCTTC.

The CDR3 DNA reads as TGTGCCAGCAGCCACGGACTAGCGGGAGGGTCGCGCGAGCAGTACTTC. Translating it yields CASSHGLAGGSREQYF. This chain joins TRBV5-4 and TRBJ2-7; 15 nucleotides align to TRBD2. The germline gives CDR1 SGHNT, CDR2 YYREEE (reference sequence). The CDR3 is made up of 16 amino acids. With V trimmed by 4 bases and J by 6 bases, 8 bases remained unmatched. Supplemented by reference TRBV5-4 and TRBJ2-7, the full variable domain reads ETGVTQSPTHLIKTRGQQVTLRCSSQSGHNTVSWYQQALGQGPQFIFQYYREEENGRGNFPPRFSGLQFPNYSSELNVNALELDDSALYLCASSHGLAGGSREQYFGPGTRLTVT.

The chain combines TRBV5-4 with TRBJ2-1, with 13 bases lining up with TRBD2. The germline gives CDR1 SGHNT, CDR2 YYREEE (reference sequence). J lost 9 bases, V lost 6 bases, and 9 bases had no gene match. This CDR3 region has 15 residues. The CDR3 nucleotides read TGTGCCAGCAACCAGGGACTAGCGGGACAAAGTGAGCAGTTCTTC. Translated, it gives CASNQGLAGQSEQFF.

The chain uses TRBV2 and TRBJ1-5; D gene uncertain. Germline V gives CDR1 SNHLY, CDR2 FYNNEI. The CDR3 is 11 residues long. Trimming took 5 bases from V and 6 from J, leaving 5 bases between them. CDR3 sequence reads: CASSKGQPQHF. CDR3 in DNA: TGTGCCAGCAGTAAAGGTCAGCCCCAGCATTTT.

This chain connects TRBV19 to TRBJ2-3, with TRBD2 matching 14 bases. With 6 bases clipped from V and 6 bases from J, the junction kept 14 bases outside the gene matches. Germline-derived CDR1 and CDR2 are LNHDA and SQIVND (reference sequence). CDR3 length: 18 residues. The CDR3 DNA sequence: TGTGCCAGTAGCCGGACCTCCGGGACTAGCGGGAGTGGGGATACGCAGTATTTT. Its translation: CASSRTSGTSGSGDTQYF.

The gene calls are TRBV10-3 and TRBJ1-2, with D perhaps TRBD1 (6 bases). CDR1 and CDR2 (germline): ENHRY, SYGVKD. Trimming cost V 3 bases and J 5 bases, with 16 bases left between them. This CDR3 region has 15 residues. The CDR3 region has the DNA TGTGCCATCAGTGATGCGACAGGTTGGGGGTATGGCTACACCTTC. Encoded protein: CAISDATGWGYGYTF.

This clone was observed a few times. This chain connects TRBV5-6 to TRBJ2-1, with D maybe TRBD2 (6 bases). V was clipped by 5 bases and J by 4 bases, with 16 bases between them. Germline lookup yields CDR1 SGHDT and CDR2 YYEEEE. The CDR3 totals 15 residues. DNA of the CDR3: TGTGCCAGCAGATTCGGCCTAGCGCCTTACAATGAGCAGTTCTTC. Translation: CASRFGLAPYNEQFF.

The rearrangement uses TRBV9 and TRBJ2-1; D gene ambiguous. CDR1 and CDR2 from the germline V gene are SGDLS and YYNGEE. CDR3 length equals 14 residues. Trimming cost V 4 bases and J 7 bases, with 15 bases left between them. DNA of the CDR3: TGTGCCAGCAGCTCAAACCCGGAGATGAATGAGCAGTTCTTC. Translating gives CASSSNPEMNEQFF.

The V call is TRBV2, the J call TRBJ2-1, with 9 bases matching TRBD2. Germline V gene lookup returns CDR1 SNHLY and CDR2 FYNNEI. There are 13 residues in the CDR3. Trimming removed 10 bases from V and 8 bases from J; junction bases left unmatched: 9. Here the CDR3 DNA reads TGTGCCATCAAGCCGGGACTAGCCGATGAGCAGTTCTTC. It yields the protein CAIKPGLADEQFF. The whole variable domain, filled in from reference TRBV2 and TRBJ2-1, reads EPEVTQTPSHQVTQMGQEVILRCVPISNHLYFYWYRQILGQKVEFLVSFYNNEISEKSEIFDDQFSVERPDGSNFTLKIRSTKLEDSAMYFCAIKPGLADEQFFGPGTRLTVL.

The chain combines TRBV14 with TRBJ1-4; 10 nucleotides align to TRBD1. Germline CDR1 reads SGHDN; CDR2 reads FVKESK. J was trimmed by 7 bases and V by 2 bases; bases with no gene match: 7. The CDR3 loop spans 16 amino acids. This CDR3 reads CASSQSGQGSFEKLFF. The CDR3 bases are TGTGCCAGCAGCCAATCGGGACAGGGGAGTTTTGAAAAACTGTTTTTT.

For the CDR3, the DNA is TGTGCCAGCAGCTTATTCGGACAGGGTCAAGGCTACACCTTC. Protein: CASSLFGQGQGYTF. This chain connects TRBV7-2 to TRBJ1-2; 8 bases map to TRBD1. The germline CDR1 and CDR2 sequences are SGHTA and FQGNSA. The CDR3 is 14 residues long. J was trimmed by 8 bases and V by 2 bases; bases with no gene match: 7. The full variable domain, completed using reference TRBV7-2 and TRBJ1-2, is GAGVSQSPSNKVTEKGKDVELRCDPISGHTALYWYRQSLGQGLEFLIYFQGNSAPDKSGLPSDRFSAERTGGSVSTLTIQRTQQEDSAVYLCASSLFGQGQGYTFGSGTRLTVV.

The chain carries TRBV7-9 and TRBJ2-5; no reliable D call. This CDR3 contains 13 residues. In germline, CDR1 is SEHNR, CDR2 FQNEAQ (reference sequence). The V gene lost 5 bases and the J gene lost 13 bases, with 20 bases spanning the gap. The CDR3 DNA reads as TGTGCCAGCAGCCCTTTTGACTTCAAGAAGGGGTACTTC. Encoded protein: CASSPFDFKKGYF.

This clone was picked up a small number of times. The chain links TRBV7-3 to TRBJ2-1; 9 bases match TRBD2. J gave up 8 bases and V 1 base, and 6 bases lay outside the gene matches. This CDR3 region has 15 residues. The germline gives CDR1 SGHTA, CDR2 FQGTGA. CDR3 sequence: CASSLSSGRRDEQFF. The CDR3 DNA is TGTGCCAGCAGCTTAAGTAGCGGGAGAAGGGATGAGCAGTTCTTC.